These 2 T cell receptor beta chains came from one sample sequenced in a study. TCRdb re-called the 5' RACE reads through MiXCR, storing one row per CDR3 protein. This table holds about 11,000 distinct CDR3 sequences, roughly half found once. Material: tumor-infiltrating naive CD4+ T cells sorted from the breast tumor. Subset defined: naive CD4+ T cells, CD4+CD45RA+CD25-. These receptors were collected from a female donor with breast cancer.

In its sample, this clonotype was seen a few times. The chain recombines TRBV12-3 or TRBV12-4 with TRBJ1-1; 7 bases agree with TRBD1. This CDR3 spans 15 amino acids. Trimming removed 6 bases from V and 3 bases from J; junction bases left unmatched: 10. The CDR3 loop reads CASSYGQATDTEAFF. The CDR3 region has the DNA TGTGCCAGCAGCTACGGACAGGCGACGGACACTGAAGCTTTCTTT.

This chain connects TRBV7-2 to TRBJ2-3; a weak D match, TRBD2 (5 bases). The V gene's germline CDR1 is SGHTA and CDR2 FQGNSA. The CDR3 runs to 15 residues. V was pared by 3 bases and J by 5 bases, with 15 bases between. CDR3 DNA sequence: TGTGCCAGCAGCTTGCAGGCTCTAGCAAAAGATACGCAGTATTTT. Amino acids: CASSLQALAKDTQYF.